Listed below are T cell receptor beta chains from one sample, sequenced in a study of cytomegalovirus exposure and HLA in healthy donors. Assay used: immunoSEQ multiplex PCR; TCRdb lists only in-frame clones, some missing. Altogether about 68,000 clones are present, 70% to 90% being singletons, with the ten largest covering 6.5%. The specimen sequenced was PBMCs. Receptor source: a human donor in good health. Both conserved end residues are part of each CDR3. The D gene is left open where the match is weak. Expanded clones are given a class, and other clones once, few, many or no size at all.

>TRBD1|TRBV5-1|TRBJ1-1|.
CASSLAVSGGTTEAFF
TGCGCCAGCAGCTTGGCCGTCTCAGGGGGAACCACTGAAGCTTTCTTT
>.|TRBV6-1|TRBJ2-7|once
CASTKTPQQYF
TGTGCCAGCACTAAGACACCGCAGCAGTACTTC
>TRBD1|TRBV5-4|TRBJ1-6|.
CASSTPGQGLNSPLHF
TGTGCCAGCAGCACGCCTGGACAGGGACTTAATTCACCCCTCCACTTT
>.|TRBV19|TRBJ1-1|few
CASSLTAWNTEAFF
TGTGCCAGTAGCCTGACAGCCTGGAACACTGAAGCTTTCTTT
>.|TRBV5-4|TRBJ1-1|.
CASSRPGGLGGTEAFF
TGTGCCAGCAGCCGCCCCGGAGGGCTCGGTGGGACTGAAGCTTTCTTT
>.|TRBV25-1|TRBJ2-3|.
CASSQTSTDTQYF
TGTGCCAGCAGCCAAACAAGCACAGATACGCAGTATTTT
>TRBD2|TRBV6-1|TRBJ2-5|once
CASSDGGGLETQYF
TGTGCCAGCAGTGACGGGGGGGGGTTGGAGACCCAGTACTTC
>TRBD2|TRBV2|TRBJ2-7|.
CASRRLAGGPGEQYF
TGTGCCAGCCGCAGACTAGCGGGGGGGCCGGGGGAGCAGTACTTC
>TRBD1|TRBV15|TRBJ1-2|.
CATSRSGQGEGYGYTF
TGTGCCACCAGCAGATCAGGACAGGGAGAGGGCTATGGCTACACCTTC
>TRBD2|TRBV5-1|TRBJ2-3|.
CASSPGLAGGYTDTQYF
TGCGCCAGCAGCCCTGGACTAGCGGGGGGGTACACAGATACGCAGTATTTT
>.|TRBV6-4|TRBJ2-1|.
CASSVLATSYNEQFF
TGTGCCAGCAGTGTCCTAGCGACCTCCTACAATGAGCAGTTCTTC
>.|TRBV6-5|TRBJ1-2|.
CASTLRQGTYGYTF
TGTGCCAGCACCCTCAGGCAGGGGACCTATGGCTACACCTTC